This TCR beta chain was sequenced in a study of breast tumors, draining lymph nodes, adjacent tissues. The study, taken as a whole, reports: Compared with lymph nodes, tumors were less diverse; compared with nontumor tissue, more. The lymph node origin of tumor T cells was framed as consistent with a hypothesis, not demonstrated.

V lost 5 bases and J lost 5, with 10 bases in between. The CDR3 runs 13 residues. Per the germline V gene, CDR1 is LNHDA and CDR2 is SQIVND (reference sequence). TCRdb processed the multiplex PCR reads anew with MiXCR; each CDR3 protein has one entry. The sample has 150,000 to 200,000 distinct CDR3 sequences; around 33% are singletons. Samples came from axillary lymph nodes draining the breast cancer. This clonotype was observed at least ten times. No antigen is known for it. The sequenced sample was axillary lymph node tissue. The sequence was collected from a female donor with breast cancer. Some clones in this sample may be carry-over from other donors' samples. The genes are TRBV19 and TRBJ1-5; D not resolved. The CDR3 DNA is TGTGCCAGTAGTCTGACTGACGATCAGCCCCAGCATTTT. Its protein product is CASSLTDDQPQHF.